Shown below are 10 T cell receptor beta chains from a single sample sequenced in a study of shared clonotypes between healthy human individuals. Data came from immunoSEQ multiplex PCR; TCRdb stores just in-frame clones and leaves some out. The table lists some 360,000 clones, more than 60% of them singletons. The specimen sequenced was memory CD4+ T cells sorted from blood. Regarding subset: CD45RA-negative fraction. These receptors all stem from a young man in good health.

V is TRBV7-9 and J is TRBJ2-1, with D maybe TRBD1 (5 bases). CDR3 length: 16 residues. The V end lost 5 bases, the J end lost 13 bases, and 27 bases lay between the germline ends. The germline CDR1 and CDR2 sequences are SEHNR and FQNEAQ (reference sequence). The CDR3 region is CASSHPTGLGLPEQFF. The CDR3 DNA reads TGTGCCAGCAGCCACCCTACTGGTTTGGGGCTTCCCGAACAGTTCTTC. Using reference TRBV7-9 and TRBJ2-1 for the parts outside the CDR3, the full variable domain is DTGVSQNPRHKITKRGQNVTFRCDPISEHNRLYWYRQTLGQGPEFLTYFQNEAQLEKSRLLSDRFSAERPKGSFSTLEIQRTEQGDSAMYLCASSHPTGLGLPEQFFGPGTRLTVL.

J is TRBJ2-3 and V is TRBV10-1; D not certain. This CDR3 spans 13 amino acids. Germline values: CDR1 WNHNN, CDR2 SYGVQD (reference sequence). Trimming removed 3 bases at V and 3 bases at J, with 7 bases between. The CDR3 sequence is CASSDPQTDTQYF. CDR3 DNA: TGCGCCAGCAGTGACCCCCAGACAGATACGCAGTATTTT.

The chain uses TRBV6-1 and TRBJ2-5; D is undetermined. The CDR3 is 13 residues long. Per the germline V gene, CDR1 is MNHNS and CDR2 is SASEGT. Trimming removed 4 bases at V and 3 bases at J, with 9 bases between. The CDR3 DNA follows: TGTGCCAGCAGTGCGGGCAGAAAAGAGACCCAGTACTTC. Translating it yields CASSAGRKETQYF.

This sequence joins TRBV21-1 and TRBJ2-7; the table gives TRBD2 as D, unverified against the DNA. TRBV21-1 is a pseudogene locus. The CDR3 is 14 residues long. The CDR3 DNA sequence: TGTGCCAGCAGTCACCCCACTAGCGCCTACGAGCAGTACTTC. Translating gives CASSHPTSAYEQYF.

The CDR3 sequence is CASSQKSGGPNYGYTF. DNA of the CDR3: TGCGCCAGCAGTCAAAAATCAGGAGGTCCCAACTATGGCTACACCTTC. This chain links TRBV23-1 with TRBJ1-2; D unresolved. TRBV23-1 is an ORF, and what it does is uncertain. The V gene lost 2 bases and the J gene lost 2 bases, with 15 bases spanning the gap. The CDR3 runs 16 residues.

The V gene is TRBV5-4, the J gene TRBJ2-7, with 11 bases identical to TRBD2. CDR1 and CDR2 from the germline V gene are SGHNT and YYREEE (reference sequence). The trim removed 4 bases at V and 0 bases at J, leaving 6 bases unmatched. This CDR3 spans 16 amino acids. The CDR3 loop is CASSSLAGGYSYEQYF. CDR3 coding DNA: TGTGCCAGCAGCAGTCTAGCGGGAGGCTACTCCTACGAGCAGTACTTC. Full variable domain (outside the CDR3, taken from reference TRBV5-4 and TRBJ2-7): ETGVTQSPTHLIKTRGQQVTLRCSSQSGHNTVSWYQQALGQGPQFIFQYYREEENGRGNFPPRFSGLQFPNYSSELNVNALELDDSALYLCASSSLAGGYSYEQYFGPGTRLTVT.

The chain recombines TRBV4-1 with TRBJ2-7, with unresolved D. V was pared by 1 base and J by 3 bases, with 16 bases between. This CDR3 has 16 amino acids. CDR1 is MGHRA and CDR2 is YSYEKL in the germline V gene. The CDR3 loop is CASSQGPAPAIYEQYF. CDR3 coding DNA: TGCGCCAGCAGCCAAGGCCCTGCTCCTGCTATCTACGAGCAGTACTTC.

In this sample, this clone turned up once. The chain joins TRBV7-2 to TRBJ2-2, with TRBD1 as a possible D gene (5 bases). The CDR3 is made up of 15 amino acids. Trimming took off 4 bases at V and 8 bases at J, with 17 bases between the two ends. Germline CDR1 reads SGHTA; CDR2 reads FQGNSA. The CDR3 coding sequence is TGTGCCAGCAGCTACAACCAGGGTTATGAGGGGGAGCTGTTTTTT. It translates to CASSYNQGYEGELFF.

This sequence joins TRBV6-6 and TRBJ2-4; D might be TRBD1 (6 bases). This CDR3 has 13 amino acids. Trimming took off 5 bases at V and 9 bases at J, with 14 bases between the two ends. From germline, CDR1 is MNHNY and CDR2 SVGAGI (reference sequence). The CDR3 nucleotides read TGTGCCAGCAGTAAGGGGGAGTCCCTCATTCAGTACTTC. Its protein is CASSKGESLIQYF.

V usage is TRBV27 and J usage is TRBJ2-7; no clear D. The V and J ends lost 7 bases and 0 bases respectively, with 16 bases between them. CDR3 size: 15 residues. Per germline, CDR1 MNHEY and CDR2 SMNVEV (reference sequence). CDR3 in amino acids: CASTDLGAISYEQYF. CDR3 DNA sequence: TGTGCCAGCACGGACCTCGGTGCAATCTCCTACGAGCAGTACTTC.